The 27 T cell receptor beta chains listed next were all sequenced from one sample in a study of human T cells and chemical hapten exposure. Time point of the sample: patch test 3, about 24 weeks after DPC sensitization. Documented treatment: therapeutic diphenylcyclopropenone sensitization with weekly scalp DPC. A single record per CDR3 protein comes from TCRdb applying MiXCR to the RACE reads. Of about 120,000 distinct CDR3 sequences listed, roughly 10% were seen once; the top ten hold approximately 2.5%. The sample was whole blood, taken in connection with sensitization to the hapten diphenylcyclopropenone (DPC). The receptors here all came from a woman aged 45-65 years with alopecia areata. Some clones in this sample may be carry-over from other donors' samples.

CDR3 sequence reads: CASSQASGGSDEQYF. The DNA for the CDR3 is TGCGCCAGCAGCCAAGCCAGCGGGGGGTCCGACGAGCAGTACTTC. V is TRBV4-1 and J is TRBJ2-7; 9 nucleotides align to TRBD2. V shed 1 base and J 5 bases; nucleotides not matched to a gene: 6. In germline, CDR1 is MGHRA, CDR2 YSYEKL. This CDR3 is 15 amino acids long.

This clonotype was recorded many times. The gene calls are TRBV5-4 and TRBJ2-4, with D perhaps matching TRBD1 or TRBD2 (5 bases each). Trimming removed 2 bases at V and 13 bases at J, with 10 bases between. CDR1 and CDR2 from the germline V gene are SGHNT and YYREEE (reference sequence). This CDR3 is built from 11 residues. In DNA form, the CDR3 reads TGTGCCAGCAGCTTCGGGGACCTACAGTACTTC. Amino acid sequence: CASSFGDLQYF.

This clonotype was found a few times. This chain connects TRBV7-6 to TRBJ1-1; D not resolved. Germline lookup yields CDR1 SGHVS and CDR2 FNYEAQ. Trimming removed 5 bases from V and 4 bases from J, with 14 bases in between. This CDR3 contains 14 residues. The chain's CDR3 is CASSPSGVRTEAFF. The CDR3 DNA reads as TGTGCCAGCAGCCCGAGCGGGGTTCGCACTGAAGCTTTCTTT.

The chain uses TRBV12-3 or TRBV12-4 and TRBJ2-7; TRBD2 agrees at 9 bases. The CDR3 has 16 residues. V was clipped by 1 base and J by 0 bases; unmatched bases: 4. The CDR3 DNA sequence: TGTGCCAGCAGTTTAGTGCTAGCGGGGCACTCCTACGAGCAGTACTTC. Its translation: CASSLVLAGHSYEQYF.

With respect to this clonotype: A single base separates this from a much larger clone, so it may be a read error. This chain joins TRBV11-3 and TRBJ2-3; D gene uncertain. The CDR3 is 12 residues long. V lost 5 bases and J lost 5, with 8 bases in between. The germline V gene encodes CDR1 SGHNT and CDR2 YENEEA. Here the CDR3 DNA reads TGTGCCAGCAGCACGGAAGGAGATACGCAGTATTTT. Encoded protein: CASSTEGDTQYF.

This sequence joins TRBV30 and TRBJ2-1; the match to TRBD2 covers 7 bases. This CDR3 region has 15 residues. Germline V gene lookup returns CDR1 GTSNPN and CDR2 SVGIG (reference sequence). V gave up 3 bases and J gave up 3 bases; unmatched junction bases: 8. For the CDR3, the DNA is TGTGCCTGGAGGGGAAGCGGGACGATCTACAATGAGCAGTTCTTC. Its translation is CAWRGSGTIYNEQFF. Supplemented by reference TRBV30 and TRBJ2-1, the full variable domain reads SQTIHQWPATLVQPVGSPLSLECTVEGTSNPNLYWYRQAAGRGLQLLFYSVGIGQISSEVPQNLSASRPQDRQFILSSKKLLLSDSGFYLCAWRGSGTIYNEQFFGPGTRLTVL.

The sample holds many counts of this clonotype. The chain couples TRBV29-1 to TRBJ2-5; 14 bases fit TRBD2. The V gene's germline CDR1 is SQVTM and CDR2 ANQGSEA. The junction had 9 bases not matched to a gene; V was cut back by 4 bases and J by 5 bases. The CDR3 is made up of 16 amino acids. The CDR3 nucleotides are TGCAGCGTTGTGGGACTAGCGGGAGTTGGGAGGGAGACCCAGTACTTC. It encodes CSVVGLAGVGRETQYF.

The V and J genes are TRBV6-2 or TRBV6-3 and TRBJ2-3, with 11 bases that match TRBD2. CDR3 size: 14 residues. With 5 bases clipped from V and 7 bases from J, the junction kept 5 bases outside the gene matches. Germline CDR1 and CDR2: MNHEY and SVGEGT. CDR3 loop: CASSPRTSGHTQYF. The CDR3 DNA is TGTGCCAGCAGTCCCCGGACTAGCGGGCATACGCAGTATTTT.

This clonotype was detected a few times. The CDR3 spells CASSAWLVNTEAFF. The DNA of the CDR3 is TGTGCCAGCAGCGCCTGGCTTGTGAACACTGAAGCTTTCTTT. The chain combines TRBV7-9 with TRBJ1-1; D is unresolved. There are 14 residues in the CDR3. Germline CDR1 is SEHNR and CDR2 is FQNEAQ (reference sequence). Trimming left V 5 bases short and J 0 bases short, with 10 bases between.

The rearrangement joins TRBV7-2 to TRBJ1-1; D remains unclear. CDR1 is SGHTA, CDR2 FQGNSA, per germline. CDR3 length: 12 residues. V was shortened by 5 bases and J by 9 bases, with 13 bases between the two germline ends. The CDR3 region has the DNA TGTGCCAGCAGCCCAACGGGCCAGCAAGCTTTCTTT. It codes for CASSPTGQQAFF.

The chain couples TRBV4-1 to TRBJ1-2; D is unresolved. V lost 1 base, J lost 6 bases, and 6 bases lay in between. The CDR3 consists of 12 residues. Germline assignment: CDR1 MGHRA and CDR2 YSYEKL. The CDR3 nucleotides are TGCGCCAGCAGCCAAGGGCAGAATGGCTACACCTTC. It yields the protein CASSQGQNGYTF.

This chain uses TRBV29-1 with TRBJ2-7; the D gene is possibly TRBD1 (5 bases). The CDR3 is 11 residues long. Germline V gives CDR1 SQVTM, CDR2 ANQGSEA. V was cut by 5 bases and J by 4 bases, with 9 bases left in between. Here the CDR3 reads CSVYKGYEQYF. CDR3 bases: TGCAGCGTTTACAAGGGGTACGAGCAGTACTTC.

This clonotype was seen only a few times. This chain joins TRBV25-1 and TRBJ1-2; no clear D gene. Deletions cut 4 bases from V and 7 bases from J, with 10 bases between. Germline CDR1 MGHDK, CDR2 SYGVNS. The CDR3 contains 12 residues. The CDR3 DNA reads as TGTGCCAGCAGTGCCTGGTCCCGTGGCTACACCTTC. It translates to CASSAWSRGYTF.

At least ten counts were recorded for this clonotype. The genes are TRBV5-1 and TRBJ2-7; TRBD2 is a possible D gene (7 bases). From germline, CDR1 is SGHRS and CDR2 YFSETQ. This CDR3 has 15 amino acids. V shed 3 bases and J shed 2 bases, with 15 bases lying between them. The CDR3 nucleotides are TGCGCCAGCAGCTCCTCCCCGGGGGGCGCCTACGAGCAGTACTTC. It codes for CASSSSPGGAYEQYF.

This rearrangement joins TRBV28 to TRBJ2-3; the D call may be TRBD1 or TRBD2 (6 bases each). The V end was cut by 5 bases, the J end by 0 bases, with 15 bases between. CDR3 length equals 16 residues. Germline-derived CDR1 and CDR2 are MDHEN and SYDVKM. Written as DNA, the CDR3 is TGTGCCAGCAGTCATATTAGGGGGGACAGCACAGATACGCAGTATTTT. Encoded protein: CASSHIRGDSTDTQYF.

This chain joins TRBV7-2 and TRBJ2-1; 13 bases line up with TRBD2. The CDR3 extends over 15 amino acids. CDR1 is SGHTA and CDR2 is FQGNSA in the germline V gene. Trimming cost V 5 bases and J 7 bases; bases outside gene matches: 5. The CDR3 nucleotides are TGTGCCAGCAGCCCCGGACTAGCGGGAGAAAATGAGCAGTTCTTC. As protein: CASSPGLAGENEQFF.

The chain combines TRBV18 with TRBJ1-1; D gene uncertain. Trimming pared 2 bases from V and 3 bases from J, leaving 16 bases between. There are 16 residues in the CDR3. CDR1 KGHSH and CDR2 LQKENI come from the germline V gene. The CDR3 loop is CASSPAVTTIYTEAFF. The CDR3 bases are TGTGCCAGCTCACCAGCAGTGACAACAATATACACTGAAGCTTTCTTT.

This clonotype has at least ten counts. The chain employs TRBV5-1 and TRBJ2-2; no clear D gene. Per the germline V gene, CDR1 is SGHRS and CDR2 is YFSETQ. Between the trimmed V and J ends, which lost 4 bases and 4 bases, there was a span of 17 bases. CDR3 length: 16 residues. Written as DNA, the CDR3 is TGCGCCAGCAGCAGGAACACGGCGGTTGGCACCGGGGAGCTGTTTTTT. It is translated as CASSRNTAVGTGELFF.

This chain uses TRBV2 with TRBJ2-3; TRBD2 agrees at 9 bases. The length of the CDR3 is 16 residues. Germline V CDR1 and CDR2: SNHLY, FYNNEI. The V and J ends lost 6 bases and 0 bases, in that order; junction bases with no gene match: 7. Here the CDR3 DNA reads TGTGCCAGCAGAGGAGCGGGGGGCCGTAGCACAGATACGCAGTATTTT. Amino acids: CASRGAGGRSTDTQYF.

There are a few counts of this clonotype. The chain carries TRBV7-2 and TRBJ1-1; no definite D call. V lost 2 bases to trimming and J lost 10 bases, with 11 bases between them. From germline, CDR1 is SGHTA and CDR2 FQGNSA. The CDR3 is 12 residues long. The CDR3 here is CASSLRHAGAFF. Written as DNA, the CDR3 is TGTGCCAGCAGCTTAAGACACGCCGGAGCTTTCTTT.

This clonotype has just a few counts. The chain has TRBV7-2 and TRBJ2-7; TRBD2 matches at 7 bases. Germline-derived CDR1 and CDR2 are SGHTA and FQGNSA. CDR3 length: 15 amino acids. The V and J ends lost 5 bases and 2 bases, in that order; junction bases with no gene match: 9. The CDR3 spells CASSPRAGLAYEQYF. CDR3 in DNA: TGTGCCAGCAGCCCGCGAGCGGGGCTCGCCTACGAGCAGTACTTC.

A word on this clonotype: A much larger clone differs by one base, so this may be a read error. CDR3 sequence reads: CATSRVGFSSSHNEQFF. CDR3 coding DNA: TGTGCCACCAGCAGAGTGGGATTCTCAAGCTCCCACAATGAGCAGTTCTTC. The V call is TRBV15, the J call TRBJ2-1; no definite D call. The CDR3 contains 17 residues. Germline CDR1 reads LNHNV; CDR2 reads YYDKDF (reference sequence).

V usage is TRBV28 and J usage is TRBJ2-5; 7 bases fit TRBD2. Germline lookup yields CDR1 MDHEN and CDR2 SYDVKM. The CDR3 loop spans 14 amino acids. V lost 3 bases to trimming and J lost 2 bases; unmatched junction nucleotides: 3. In nucleotides, the CDR3 is TGTGCCAGCAGTTTTCTGCGGGAGCAAGAGACCCAGTACTTC. It yields the protein CASSFLREQETQYF.

This clonotype was observed many times. The V gene is TRBV11-3, the J gene TRBJ2-6, with 9 bases aligning to TRBD1. Trimming at V came to 3 bases and at J to 4 bases, leaving 4 bases not matched to a gene. The CDR3 has 16 amino acids. The germline gives CDR1 SGHNT, CDR2 YENEEA. The CDR3 DNA is TGTGCCAGCAGCTTTGGGACAGGGAGCGGGGCCAACGTCCTGACTTTC. As protein: CASSFGTGSGANVLTF.

A few counts support this clonotype. The rearrangement uses TRBV20-1 and TRBJ1-1; TRBD1 might be the D (5 bases). This CDR3 is built from 15 residues. The V end was cut by 0 bases, the J end by 7 bases, with 18 bases between. Germline values: CDR1 DFQATT, CDR2 SNEGSKA (reference sequence). The CDR3 DNA sequence: TGCAGTGCTAGAGATCCGGGGCAGGGATCCAGTGAAGCTTTCTTT. Translation gives CSARDPGQGSSEAFF.

This clonotype was seen a few times. The genes are TRBV3-1 and TRBJ2-2; perhaps D is TRBD1 or TRBD2 (6 bases each). V dropped 0 bases and J dropped 5 bases, with 22 bases sitting between them. Germline V lookup: CDR1 LGHDT, CDR2 YNNKEL (reference sequence). The CDR3 has 19 amino acids. The CDR3 sequence: CASSQDRDLSGGGTGELFF. The CDR3 region has the DNA TGTGCCAGCAGCCAAGATCGGGACCTCTCCGGGGGCGGGACCGGGGAGCTGTTTTTT.

This sequence joins TRBV12-5 and TRBJ1-4; D possibly corresponds to TRBD1 (6 bases). V shed 3 bases and J shed 4 bases, with 21 bases lying between them. The CDR3 is 18 amino acids. The germline CDR1 and CDR2 sequences are LGHNT and FRNRAP. CDR3 bases: TGTGCTAGTGGTTTCCTTTCAGTGTACAGGGAGGATAATGAAAAACTGTTTTTT. Residues: CASGFLSVYREDNEKLFF.